The source of this TCR beta chain is a study of cytomegalovirus exposure and HLA in healthy donors. At the level of the study: The 100 to 150 validation repertoires and the roughly 670 first-cohort repertoires shared a platform, a later analysis reported. Study-wide points: In the roughly 130 validation repertoires, a later analysis found that first-cohort TCR clusters tended to co-occur. In vitro, a few CMV-associated chains proved specific for CMV antigens. The classifier reportedly diagnosed cytomegalovirus status with high sensitivity and specificity.

V lost 6 bases and J 2 bases, leaving 14 bases between the germline ends. CDR1 is MNHEY and CDR2 is SVGAGI in the germline V gene. The CDR3 runs to 14 residues. In the case of this clone: Its antigen is not known.

Libraries were prepared by immunoSEQ multiplex PCR; TCRdb keeps only in-frame clonotypes and omits some of them. The sample contains 65,000 to 95,000 clones, 90% to 95% of which appear only once. Sequenced sample: PBMCs. The chain has TRBV6-5 and TRBJ2-7; D may be TRBD1 (5 bases). The clonotype originates from a man in his late teens or twenties in good health and CMV-seronegative. The CDR3 DNA follows: TGTGCCAGCAGCCTCGGTCAGGGAACCTACGAGCAGTACTTC. Its translation: CASSLGQGTYEQYF.